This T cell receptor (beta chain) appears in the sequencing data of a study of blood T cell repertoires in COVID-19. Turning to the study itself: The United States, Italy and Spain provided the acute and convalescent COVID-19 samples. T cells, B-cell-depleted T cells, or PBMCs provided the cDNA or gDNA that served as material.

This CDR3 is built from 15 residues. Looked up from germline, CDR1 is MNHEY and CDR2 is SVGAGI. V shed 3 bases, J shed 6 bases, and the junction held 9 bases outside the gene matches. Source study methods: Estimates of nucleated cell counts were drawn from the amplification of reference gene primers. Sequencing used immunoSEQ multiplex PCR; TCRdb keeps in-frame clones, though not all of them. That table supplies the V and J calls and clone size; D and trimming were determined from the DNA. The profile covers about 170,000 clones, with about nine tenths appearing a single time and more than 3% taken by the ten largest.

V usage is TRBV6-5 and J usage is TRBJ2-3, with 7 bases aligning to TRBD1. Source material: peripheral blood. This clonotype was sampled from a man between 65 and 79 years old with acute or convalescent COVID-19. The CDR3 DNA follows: TGTGCCAGCAGTTATTCCGGGACAGCGTTTGATACGCAGTATTTT. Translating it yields CASSYSGTAFDTQYF.